This entry is about one T cell receptor beta chain. What it recognizes is unknown. Using immunoSEQ multiplex PCR, the repertoire was profiled, and TCRdb retains in-frame clones only, with some absent. The data show approximately 87,000 clones, approximately 92% seen once. This entry comes from a study of OX40 agonist ivuxolimab in advanced cancers. Study in general: Intravenous ivuxolimab was administered to patients every 2 weeks at 0.01 to 10 mg/kg. Study outcomes and limitations: Partial responders dosed at 0.1-3.0 mg/kg displayed clonal expansion ranking among the lowest. CD4+ T cells averaged fewer expanded clones than CD8+ T cells.

The specimen comprised CD4+ or CD8+ T cells sorted from blood, sampled in a trial of the OX40 agonist ivuxolimab. The sequence derives from an adult with an advanced solid tumor such as melanoma, head and neck, liver or kidney cancer.

CDR3 region: CASSLETGNNYGYTF. The CDR3 nucleotides read TGTGCCAGCAGCTTGGAAACAGGGAATAACTATGGCTACACCTTC. The gene calls are TRBV5-4 and TRBJ1-2; D may be TRBD1 (6 bases). CDR3 size: 15 residues. Germline CDR1 SGHNT, CDR2 YYREEE (reference sequence). V was shortened by 0 bases and J by 1 base, with 10 bases between the two germline ends.